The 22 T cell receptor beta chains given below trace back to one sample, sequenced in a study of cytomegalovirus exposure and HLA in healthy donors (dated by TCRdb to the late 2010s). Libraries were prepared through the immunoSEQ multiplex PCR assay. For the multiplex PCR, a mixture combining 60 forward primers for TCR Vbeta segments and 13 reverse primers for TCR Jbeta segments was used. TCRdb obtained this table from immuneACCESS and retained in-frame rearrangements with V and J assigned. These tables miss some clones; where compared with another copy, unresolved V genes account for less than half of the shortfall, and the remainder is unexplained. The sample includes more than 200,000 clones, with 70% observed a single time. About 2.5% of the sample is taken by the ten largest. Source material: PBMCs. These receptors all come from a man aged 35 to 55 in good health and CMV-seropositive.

CDR3 loop: CASSGQQETQYF. DNA of the CDR3: TGTGCCAGCAGTGGGCAGCAAGAGACCCAGTACTTC. The chain employs TRBV2 and TRBJ2-5; the D is unclear. This CDR3 has 12 residues. Per germline, CDR1 SNHLY and CDR2 FYNNEI. V dropped 4 bases and J dropped 2 bases, with 5 bases sitting between them.

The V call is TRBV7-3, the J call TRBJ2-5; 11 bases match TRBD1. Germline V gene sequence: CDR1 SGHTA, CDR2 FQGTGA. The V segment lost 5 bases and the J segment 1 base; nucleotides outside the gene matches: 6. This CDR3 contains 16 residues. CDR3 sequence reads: CASSPWTGGRQETQYF. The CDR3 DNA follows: TGTGCCAGCAGCCCTTGGACAGGGGGCCGCCAAGAGACCCAGTACTTC.

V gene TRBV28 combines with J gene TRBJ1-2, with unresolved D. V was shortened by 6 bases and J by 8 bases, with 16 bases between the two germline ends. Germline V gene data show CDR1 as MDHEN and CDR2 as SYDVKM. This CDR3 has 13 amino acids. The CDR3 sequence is CASSPGRMGGYTF. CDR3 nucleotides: TGTGCCAGCAGCCCTGGGAGAATGGGGGGCTACACCTTC.

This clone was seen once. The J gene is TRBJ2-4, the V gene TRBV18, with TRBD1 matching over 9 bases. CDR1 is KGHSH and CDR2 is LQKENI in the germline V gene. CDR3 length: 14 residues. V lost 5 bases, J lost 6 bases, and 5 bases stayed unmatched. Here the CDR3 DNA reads TGTGCCAGCTCAATAGGACAGGGGATAAACATTCAGTACTTC. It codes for CASSIGQGINIQYF.

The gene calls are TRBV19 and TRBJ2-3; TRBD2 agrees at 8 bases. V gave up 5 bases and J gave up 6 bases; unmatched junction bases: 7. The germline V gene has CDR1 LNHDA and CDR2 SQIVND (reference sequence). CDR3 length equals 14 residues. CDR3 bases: TGTGCCAGTAGTCTCGGCGGGGGGCCGGATACGCAGTATTTT. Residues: CASSLGGGPDTQYF.

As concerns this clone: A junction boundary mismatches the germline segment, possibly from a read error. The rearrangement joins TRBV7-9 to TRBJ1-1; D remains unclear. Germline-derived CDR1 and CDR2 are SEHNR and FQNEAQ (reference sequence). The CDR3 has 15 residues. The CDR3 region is CSSSLVAGAGTEAFF. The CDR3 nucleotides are TGTTCCAGCAGCTTAGTAGCTGGCGCGGGCACTGAAGCTTTCTTT.

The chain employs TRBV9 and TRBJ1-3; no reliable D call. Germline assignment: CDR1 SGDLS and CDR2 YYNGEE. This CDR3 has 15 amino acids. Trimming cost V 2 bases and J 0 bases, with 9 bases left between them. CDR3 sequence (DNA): TGTGCCAGCAGCGTCGGAACGGGCTCTGGAAACACCATATATTTT. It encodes CASSVGTGSGNTIYF.

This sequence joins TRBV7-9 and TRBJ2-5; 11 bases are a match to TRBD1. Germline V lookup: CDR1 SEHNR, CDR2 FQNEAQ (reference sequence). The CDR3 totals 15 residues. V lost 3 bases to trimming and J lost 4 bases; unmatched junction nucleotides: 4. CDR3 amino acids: CASSLWTGGLETQYF. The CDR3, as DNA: TGTGCCAGCAGCTTGTGGACAGGGGGCTTAGAGACCCAGTACTTC.

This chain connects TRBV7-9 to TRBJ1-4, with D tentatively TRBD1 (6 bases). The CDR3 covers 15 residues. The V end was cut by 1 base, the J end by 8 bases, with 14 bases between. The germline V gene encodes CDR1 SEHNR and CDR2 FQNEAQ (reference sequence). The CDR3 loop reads CASSLGSGTYEKLFF. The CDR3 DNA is TGTGCCAGCAGCTTAGGGAGCGGGACATACGAAAAACTGTTTTTT.

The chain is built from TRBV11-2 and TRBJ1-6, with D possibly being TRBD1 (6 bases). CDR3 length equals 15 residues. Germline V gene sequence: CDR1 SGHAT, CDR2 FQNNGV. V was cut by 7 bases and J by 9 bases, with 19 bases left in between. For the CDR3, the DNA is TGTGCCAGCAAAACTAGTCAGGGGATTCGTTCACCCCTCCACTTT. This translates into CASKTSQGIRSPLHF.

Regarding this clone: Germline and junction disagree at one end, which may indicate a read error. The CDR3 bases are TGTGCCGGCAGTTACAAAAGGAGGCACGATGAAAAACTGTTTTTT. Its translation: CAGSYKRRHDEKLFF. V is TRBV6-5 and J is TRBJ1-4; no clear D gene. This CDR3 is 15 amino acids long. Germline loops: CDR1 MNHEY, CDR2 SVGAGI.

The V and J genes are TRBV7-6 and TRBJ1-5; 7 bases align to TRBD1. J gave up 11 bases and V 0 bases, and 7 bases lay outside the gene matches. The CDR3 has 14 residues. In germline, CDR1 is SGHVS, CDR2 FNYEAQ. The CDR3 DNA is TGTGCCAGCAGCTTAGCCTTGGCAGGGGGTTCCCAGCATTTT. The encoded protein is CASSLALAGGSQHF.

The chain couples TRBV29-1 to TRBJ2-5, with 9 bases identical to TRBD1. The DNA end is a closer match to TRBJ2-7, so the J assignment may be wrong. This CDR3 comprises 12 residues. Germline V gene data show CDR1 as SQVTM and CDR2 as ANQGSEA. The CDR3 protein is CSAGQGIYEQYF. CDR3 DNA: TGCAGCGCAGGACAGGGGATCTACGAGCAGTACTTC.

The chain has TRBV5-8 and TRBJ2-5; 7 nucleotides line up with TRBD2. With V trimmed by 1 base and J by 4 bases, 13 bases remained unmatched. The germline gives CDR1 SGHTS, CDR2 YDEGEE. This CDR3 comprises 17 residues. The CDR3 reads CASSLPGRGVQGETQYF. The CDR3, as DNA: TGTGCCAGCAGCTTGCCGGGACGGGGGGTTCAAGGAGAGACCCAGTACTTC.

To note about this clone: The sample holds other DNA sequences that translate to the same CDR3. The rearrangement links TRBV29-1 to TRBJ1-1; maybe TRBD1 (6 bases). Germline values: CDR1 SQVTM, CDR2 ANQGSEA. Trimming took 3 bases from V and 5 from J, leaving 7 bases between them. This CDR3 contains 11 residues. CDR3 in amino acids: CSVDRGTEAFF. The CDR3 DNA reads TGCAGCGTTGATAGGGGGACTGAAGCTTTCTTT.

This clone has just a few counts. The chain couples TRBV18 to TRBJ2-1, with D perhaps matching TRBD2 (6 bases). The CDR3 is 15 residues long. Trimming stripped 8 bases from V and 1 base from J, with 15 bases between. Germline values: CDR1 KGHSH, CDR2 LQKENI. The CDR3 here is CASTIKEGSYNEQFF. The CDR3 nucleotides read TGTGCCAGCACTATCAAGGAGGGGTCCTACAATGAGCAGTTCTTC.

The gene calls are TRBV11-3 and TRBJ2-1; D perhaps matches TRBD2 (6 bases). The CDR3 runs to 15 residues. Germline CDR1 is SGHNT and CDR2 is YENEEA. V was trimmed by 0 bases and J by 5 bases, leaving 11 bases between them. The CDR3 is CASSLDAPGDNEQFF. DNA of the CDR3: TGTGCCAGCAGCTTAGATGCCCCGGGGGACAATGAGCAGTTCTTC.

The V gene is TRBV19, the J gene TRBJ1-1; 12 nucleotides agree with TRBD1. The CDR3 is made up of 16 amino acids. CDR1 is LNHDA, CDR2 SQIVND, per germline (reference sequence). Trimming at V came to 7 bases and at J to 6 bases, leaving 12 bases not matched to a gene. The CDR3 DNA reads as TGTGCCAGTACCACCGGGACAGGGGGCGTTATGGCTGAAGCTTTCTTT. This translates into CASTTGTGGVMAEAFF.

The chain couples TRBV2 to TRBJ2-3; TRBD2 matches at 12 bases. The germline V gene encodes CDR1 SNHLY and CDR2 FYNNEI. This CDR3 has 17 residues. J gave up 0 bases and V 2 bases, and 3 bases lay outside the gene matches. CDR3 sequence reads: CASSETSGGTSTDTQYF. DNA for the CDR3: TGTGCCAGCAGTGAAACTAGCGGGGGGACTAGCACAGATACGCAGTATTTT. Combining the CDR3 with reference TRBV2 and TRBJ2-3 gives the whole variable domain EPEVTQTPSHQVTQMGQEVILRCVPISNHLYFYWYRQILGQKVEFLVSFYNNEISEKSEIFDDQFSVERPDGSNFTLKIRSTKLEDSAMYFCASSETSGGTSTDTQYFGPGTRLTVL.

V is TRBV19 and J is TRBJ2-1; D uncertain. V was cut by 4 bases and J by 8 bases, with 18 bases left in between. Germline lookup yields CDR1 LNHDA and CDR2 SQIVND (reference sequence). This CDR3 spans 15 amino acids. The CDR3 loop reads CASSTPESIADEQFF. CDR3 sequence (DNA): TGTGCCAGTAGTACCCCGGAATCCATTGCGGATGAGCAGTTCTTC.

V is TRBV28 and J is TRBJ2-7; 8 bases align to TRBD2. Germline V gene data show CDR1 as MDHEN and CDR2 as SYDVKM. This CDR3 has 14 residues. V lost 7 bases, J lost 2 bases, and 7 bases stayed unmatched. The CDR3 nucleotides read TGTGCCAGCACCCCGGCGGGGGGAACCTACGAGCAGTACTTC. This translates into CASTPAGGTYEQYF.

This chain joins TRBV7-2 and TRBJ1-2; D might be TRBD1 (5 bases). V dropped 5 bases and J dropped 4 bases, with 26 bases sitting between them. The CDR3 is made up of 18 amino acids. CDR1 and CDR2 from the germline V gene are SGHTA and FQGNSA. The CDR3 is CASSRPSSARADSYGYTF. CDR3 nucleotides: TGTGCCAGCAGCCGACCGAGTTCGGCCAGGGCGGATAGCTATGGCTACACCTTC.